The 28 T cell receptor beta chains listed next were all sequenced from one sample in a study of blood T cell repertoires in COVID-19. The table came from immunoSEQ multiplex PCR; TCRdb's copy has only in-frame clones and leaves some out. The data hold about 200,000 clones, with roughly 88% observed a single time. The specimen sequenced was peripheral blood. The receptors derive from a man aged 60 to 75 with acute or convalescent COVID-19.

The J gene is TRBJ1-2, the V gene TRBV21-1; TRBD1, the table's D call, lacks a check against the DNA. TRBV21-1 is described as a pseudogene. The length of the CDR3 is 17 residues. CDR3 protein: CASSKRRTGTLNYGYTF. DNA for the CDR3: TGTGCCAGCAGCAAACGGAGGACAGGGACTCTTAACTATGGCTACACCTTC.

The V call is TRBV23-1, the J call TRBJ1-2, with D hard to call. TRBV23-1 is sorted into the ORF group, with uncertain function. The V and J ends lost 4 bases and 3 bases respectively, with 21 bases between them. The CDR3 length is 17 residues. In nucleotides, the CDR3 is TGCGCCAGCAGTCTACCCCGTCCCGGACCCGGGGACTATGGCTACACCTTC. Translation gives CASSLPRPGPGDYGYTF.

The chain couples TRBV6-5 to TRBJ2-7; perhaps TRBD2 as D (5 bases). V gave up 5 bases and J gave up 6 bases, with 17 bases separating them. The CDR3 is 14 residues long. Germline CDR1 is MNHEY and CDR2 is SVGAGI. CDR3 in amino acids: CASSLDGLAFEQYF. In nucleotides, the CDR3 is TGTGCCAGCAGTCTAGATGGCCTAGCCTTCGAGCAGTACTTC.

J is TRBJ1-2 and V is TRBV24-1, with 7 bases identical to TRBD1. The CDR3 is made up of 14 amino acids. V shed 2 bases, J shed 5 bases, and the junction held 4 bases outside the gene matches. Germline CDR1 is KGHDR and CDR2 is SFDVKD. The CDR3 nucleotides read TGTGCCACCAGTGATTCTGGACAGGCTTATGGCTACACCTTC. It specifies CATSDSGQAYGYTF.

The CDR3 bases are TGTGCCAGCAGGGGACTAGCGGGCCCCTACGAGCAGTACTTC. This gives the protein CASRGLAGPYEQYF. The chain joins TRBV2 to TRBJ2-7, with TRBD2 matching over 12 bases. Unmatched junction bases numbered 2, after V lost 6 bases and J lost 2 bases. CDR3 length: 14 residues. Germline CDR1 SNHLY, CDR2 FYNNEI.

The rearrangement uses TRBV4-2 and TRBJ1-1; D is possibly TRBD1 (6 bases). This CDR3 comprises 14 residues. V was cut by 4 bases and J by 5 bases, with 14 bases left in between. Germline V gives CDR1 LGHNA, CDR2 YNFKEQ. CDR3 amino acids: CASSPRTVGTEAFF. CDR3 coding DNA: TGTGCCAGCAGCCCGAGGACAGTAGGAACTGAAGCTTTCTTT.

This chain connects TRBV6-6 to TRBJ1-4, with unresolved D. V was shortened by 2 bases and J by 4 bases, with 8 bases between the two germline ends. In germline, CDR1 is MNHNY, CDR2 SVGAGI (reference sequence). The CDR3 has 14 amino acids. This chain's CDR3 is CASSYIAYNEKLFF. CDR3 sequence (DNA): TGTGCCAGCAGTTACATAGCTTATAATGAAAAACTGTTTTTT.

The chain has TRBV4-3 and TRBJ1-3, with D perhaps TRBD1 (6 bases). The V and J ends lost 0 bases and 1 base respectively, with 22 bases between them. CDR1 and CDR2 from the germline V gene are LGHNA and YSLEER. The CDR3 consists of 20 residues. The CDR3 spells CASSQDVQGRGFGSGNTIYF. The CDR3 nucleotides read TGCGCCAGCAGCCAAGACGTACAGGGCCGGGGCTTTGGGTCTGGAAACACCATATATTTT.

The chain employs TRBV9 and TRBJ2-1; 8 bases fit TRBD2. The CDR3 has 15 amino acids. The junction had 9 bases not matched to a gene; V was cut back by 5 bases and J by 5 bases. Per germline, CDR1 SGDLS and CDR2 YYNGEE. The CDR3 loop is CASSPWGLVDNEQFF. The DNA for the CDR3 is TGTGCCAGCAGTCCCTGGGGACTAGTAGACAATGAGCAGTTCTTC.

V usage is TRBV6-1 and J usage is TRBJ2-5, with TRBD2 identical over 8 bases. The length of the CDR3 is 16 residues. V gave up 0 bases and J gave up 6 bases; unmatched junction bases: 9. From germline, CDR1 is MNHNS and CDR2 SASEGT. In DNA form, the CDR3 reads TGTGCCAGCAGTGAAGCGCATGGGACTAGTAGAAAGACCCAGTACTTC. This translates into CASSEAHGTSRKTQYF.

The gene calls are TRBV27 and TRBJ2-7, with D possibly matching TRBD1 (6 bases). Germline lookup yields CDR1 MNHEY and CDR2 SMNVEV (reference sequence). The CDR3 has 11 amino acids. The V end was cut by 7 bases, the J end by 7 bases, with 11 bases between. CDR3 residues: CASMGAREQYF. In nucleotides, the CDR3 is TGTGCCAGCATGGGGGCTAGAGAGCAGTACTTC.

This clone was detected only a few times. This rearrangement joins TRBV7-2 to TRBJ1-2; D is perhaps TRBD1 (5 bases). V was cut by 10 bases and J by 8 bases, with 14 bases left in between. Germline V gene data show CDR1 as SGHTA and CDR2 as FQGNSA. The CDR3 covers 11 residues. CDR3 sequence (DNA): TGTGCCACTGCGCAGGGCCCCGGCTACACCTTC. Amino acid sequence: CATAQGPGYTF. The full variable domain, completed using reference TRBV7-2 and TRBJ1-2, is GAGVSQSPSNKVTEKGKDVELRCDPISGHTALYWYRQSLGQGLEFLIYFQGNSAPDKSGLPSDRFSAERTGGSVSTLTIQRTQQEDSAVYLCATAQGPGYTFGSGTRLTVV.

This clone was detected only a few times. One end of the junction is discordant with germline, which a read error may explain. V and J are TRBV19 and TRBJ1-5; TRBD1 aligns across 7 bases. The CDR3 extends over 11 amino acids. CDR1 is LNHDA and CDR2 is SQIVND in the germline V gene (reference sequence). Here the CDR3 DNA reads TGTGCCAGTAGTCTAAGGGGGCCCCGGCATTTT. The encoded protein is CASSLRGPRHF.

The CDR3 DNA reads as TGTGCCAGCTCCCGGGACACGACCTACAATGAGCAGTTCTTC. It translates to CASSRDTTYNEQFF. This sequence joins TRBV25-1 and TRBJ2-1; D may be TRBD1 (6 bases). Germline CDR1 reads MGHDK; CDR2 reads SYGVNS. This CDR3 comprises 14 residues. Trimming pared 8 bases from V and 2 bases from J, leaving 13 bases between.

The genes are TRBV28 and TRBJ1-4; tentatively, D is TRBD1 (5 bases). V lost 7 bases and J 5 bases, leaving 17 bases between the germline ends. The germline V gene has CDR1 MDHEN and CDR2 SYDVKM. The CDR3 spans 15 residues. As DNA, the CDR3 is TGTGCCAGCAAACCGGGGGGGAGACCCAATGAAAAACTGTTTTTT. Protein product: CASKPGGRPNEKLFF.

In DNA form, the CDR3 reads TGTGCCAGCAGCTTGCTGGCTATACAGGGTTTGATGAACACTGAAGCTTTCTTT. This sequence encodes CASSLLAIQGLMNTEAFF. The genes are TRBV5-6 and TRBJ1-1, with a tentative D call TRBD1 (6 bases). V dropped 1 base and J dropped 0 bases, with 19 bases sitting between them. Germline V lookup: CDR1 SGHDT, CDR2 YYEEEE. The CDR3 runs 18 residues. The full variable domain, in which reference TRBV5-6 and TRBJ1-1 provide the parts outside the CDR3, is DAGVTQSPTHLIKTRGQQVTLRCSPKSGHDTVSWYQQALGQGPQFIFQYYEEEERQRGNFPDRFSGHQFPNYSSELNVNALLLGDSALYLCASSLLAIQGLMNTEAFFGQGTRLTVV.

CDR3 in DNA: TGCGCCAGCAGCTCACCGGGACAGGGGGAGGGCGCCTCAAAGTACAATGAGCAGTTCTTC. Its protein is CASSSPGQGEGASKYNEQFF. The chain employs TRBV5-1 and TRBJ2-1, with TRBD1 matching over 11 bases. This CDR3 is built from 20 residues. The germline V gene encodes CDR1 SGHRS and CDR2 YFSETQ. V shed 3 bases, J shed 4 bases, and the junction held 18 bases outside the gene matches.

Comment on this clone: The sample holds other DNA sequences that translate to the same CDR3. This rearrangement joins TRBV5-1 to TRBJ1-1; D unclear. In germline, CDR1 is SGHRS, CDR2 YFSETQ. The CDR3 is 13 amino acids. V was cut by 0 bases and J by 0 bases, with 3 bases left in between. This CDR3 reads CASSLGVNTEAFF. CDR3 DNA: TGCGCCAGCAGCTTGGGCGTGAACACTGAAGCTTTCTTT.

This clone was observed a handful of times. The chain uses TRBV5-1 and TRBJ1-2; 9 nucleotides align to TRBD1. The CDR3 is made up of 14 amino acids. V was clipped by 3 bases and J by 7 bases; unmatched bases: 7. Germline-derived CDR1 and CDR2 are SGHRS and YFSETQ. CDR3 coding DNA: TGCGCCAGCAGCTCGGGACAGGGCTTTATTGGCTACACCTTC. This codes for CASSSGQGFIGYTF.

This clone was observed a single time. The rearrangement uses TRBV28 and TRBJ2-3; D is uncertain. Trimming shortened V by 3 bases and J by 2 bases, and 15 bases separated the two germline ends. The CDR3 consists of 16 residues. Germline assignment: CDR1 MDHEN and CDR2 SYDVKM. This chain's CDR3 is CASSFAASTTTDTQYF. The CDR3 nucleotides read TGTGCCAGCAGTTTCGCAGCCTCCACTACCACAGATACGCAGTATTTT.

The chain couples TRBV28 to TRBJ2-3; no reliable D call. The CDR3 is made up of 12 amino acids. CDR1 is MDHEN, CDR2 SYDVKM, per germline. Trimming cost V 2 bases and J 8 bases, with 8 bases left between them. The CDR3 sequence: CASSLSSPTQYF. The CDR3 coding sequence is TGTGCCAGCAGTTTAAGTAGCCCTACGCAGTATTTT.

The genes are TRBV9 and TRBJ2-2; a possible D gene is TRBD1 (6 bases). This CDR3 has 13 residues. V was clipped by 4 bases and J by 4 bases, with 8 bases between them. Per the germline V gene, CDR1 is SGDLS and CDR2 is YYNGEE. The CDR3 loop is CASSTRGTGELFF. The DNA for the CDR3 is TGTGCCAGCAGCACCAGGGGCACCGGGGAGCTGTTTTTT.

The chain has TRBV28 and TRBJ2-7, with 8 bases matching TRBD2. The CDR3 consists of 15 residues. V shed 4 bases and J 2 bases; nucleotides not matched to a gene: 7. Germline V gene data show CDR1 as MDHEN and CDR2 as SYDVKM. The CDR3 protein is CASSSPGTSAYEQYF. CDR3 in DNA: TGTGCCAGCAGTTCACCCGGGACTAGTGCCTACGAGCAGTACTTC.

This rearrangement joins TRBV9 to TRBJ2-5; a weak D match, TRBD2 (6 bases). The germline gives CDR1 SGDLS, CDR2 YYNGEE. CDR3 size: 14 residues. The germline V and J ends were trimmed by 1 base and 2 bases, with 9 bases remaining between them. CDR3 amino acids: CASSVYSGQETQYF. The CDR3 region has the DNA TGTGCCAGCAGCGTATATAGCGGACAAGAGACCCAGTACTTC.

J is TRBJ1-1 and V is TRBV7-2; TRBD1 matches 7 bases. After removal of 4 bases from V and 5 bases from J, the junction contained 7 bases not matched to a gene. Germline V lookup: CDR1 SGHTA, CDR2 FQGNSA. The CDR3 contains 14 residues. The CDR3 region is CASSSDRVRTEAFF. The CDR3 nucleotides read TGTGCCAGCAGCTCCGACAGGGTGAGGACTGAAGCTTTCTTT.

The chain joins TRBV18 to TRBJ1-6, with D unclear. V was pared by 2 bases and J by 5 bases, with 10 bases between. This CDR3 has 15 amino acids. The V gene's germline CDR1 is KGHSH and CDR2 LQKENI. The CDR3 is CASSPLDSHNSPLHF. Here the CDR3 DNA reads TGTGCCAGCTCACCATTGGATAGCCATAATTCACCCCTCCACTTT.

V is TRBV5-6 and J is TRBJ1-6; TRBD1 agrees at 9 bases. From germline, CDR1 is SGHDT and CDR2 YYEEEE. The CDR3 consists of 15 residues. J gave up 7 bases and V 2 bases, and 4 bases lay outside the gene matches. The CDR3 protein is CASSFKGQGNSPLHF. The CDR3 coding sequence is TGTGCCAGCAGCTTCAAGGGACAGGGCAATTCACCCCTCCACTTT.

DNA for the CDR3: TGTGCCTGGAGGACAGAGAATGAAAAACTGTTTTTT. Encoded protein: CAWRTENEKLFF. The chain carries TRBV30 and TRBJ1-4; D is perhaps TRBD1 (5 bases). V lost 3 bases and J lost 5, with 7 bases in between. The CDR3 is 12 amino acids. The germline CDR1 and CDR2 sequences are GTSNPN and SVGIG (reference sequence).